Sequencing of this T cell receptor beta chain was carried out in a study of blood T cell repertoires in COVID-19. Study at large: Collection of acute and convalescent COVID-19 samples took place in the United States, Italy and Spain. T cells, B-cell-depleted T cells, or PBMCs provided the cDNA or gDNA that served as material.

Germline assignment: CDR1 SSHAT and CDR2 FNYEAQ (reference sequence). The ends lost 0 bases at V and 6 bases at J; junction bases unmatched: 7. This CDR3 is 16 amino acids long. Assay used: immunoSEQ multiplex PCR; TCRdb lists only in-frame clones, some missing. The sample yields some 140,000 clones, roughly four fifths seen once. The sequencing sample was made of peripheral blood. The source is a woman in her fifties or sixties with acute or convalescent COVID-19. The V gene is TRBV7-7, the J gene TRBJ2-3; 9 bases agree with TRBD2. CDR3 residues: CASSLAGGGAMDTQYF. In nucleotides, the CDR3 is TGTGCCAGCAGCTTAGCGGGCGGGGGGGCCATGGATACGCAGTATTTT.